These 32 T cell receptor beta chains came from one sample sequenced in a study of shared T cell receptors in the human thymus. Clones were sequenced by immunoSEQ multiplex PCR, and TCRdb holds only the in-frame ones, with some missing. The sample includes 550,000 to 800,000 clones, 80% to 90% of them seen just once. This same sample was also taken into another study, of human thymus T cells.

Sequencing used thymocytes. These receptors all stem from a girl less than two years old with a congenital heart defect.

The V call is TRBV4-1, the J call TRBJ2-2; 13 bases are shared with TRBD2. The length of the CDR3 is 20 residues. V lost 1 base to trimming and J lost 6 bases; unmatched junction nucleotides: 14. Germline V CDR1 and CDR2: MGHRA, YSYEKL. CDR3 in amino acids: CASSQAPYRLAGGLPGELFF. The DNA for the CDR3 is TGCGCCAGCAGCCAAGCCCCCTACAGACTAGCGGGGGGTTTACCCGGGGAGCTGTTTTTT.

The V gene is TRBV15, the J gene TRBJ1-5; a weak D match, TRBD1 (5 bases). V was cut by 2 bases and J by 1 base, with 12 bases left in between. From germline, CDR1 is LNHNV and CDR2 YYDKDF (reference sequence). The CDR3 consists of 16 residues. CDR3 coding DNA: TGTGCCACCAGCAGACATACAGGTGGAAGCAATCAGCCCCAGCATTTT. It encodes CATSRHTGGSNQPQHF.

The chain uses TRBV2 and TRBJ1-5, with 7 bases identical to TRBD1. CDR1 is SNHLY, CDR2 FYNNEI, per germline. Trimming took 2 bases from V and 3 from J; bases not matched to a gene: 13. The CDR3 totals 18 residues. CDR3: CASSEPSPTGAVNQPQHF. The DNA of the CDR3 is TGTGCCAGCAGTGAACCATCCCCTACAGGGGCAGTCAATCAGCCCCAGCATTTT.

The count of this clone is one. The chain is built from TRBV4-1 and TRBJ1-6; a possible D gene is TRBD1 (5 bases). The CDR3 is 16 residues long. V was cut by 0 bases and J by 8 bases, with 14 bases left in between. Germline V lookup: CDR1 MGHRA, CDR2 YSYEKL. In nucleotides, the CDR3 is TGCGCCAGCAGCCAAGATTGCGGGACGGTAGATTCACCCCTCCACTTT. This translates into CASSQDCGTVDSPLHF.

The chain has TRBV5-6 and TRBJ2-7; 8 bases align to TRBD1. The CDR3 runs to 19 residues. Per the germline V gene, CDR1 is SGHDT and CDR2 is YYEEEE. V gave up 4 bases and J gave up 2 bases; unmatched junction bases: 20. CDR3: CASSPASGQVTPPTYEQYF. The DNA for the CDR3 is TGTGCCAGCAGCCCTGCTTCGGGACAGGTAACCCCCCCCACCTACGAGCAGTACTTC.

The chain is built from TRBV5-4 and TRBJ1-4; a possible D gene is TRBD1 (5 bases). The CDR3 loop spans 14 amino acids. Germline V CDR1 and CDR2: SGHNT, YYREEE (reference sequence). Trimming left V 4 bases short and J 5 bases short, with 12 bases between. The CDR3 here is CASSLQGRNEKLFF. The CDR3 DNA reads TGTGCCAGCAGCCTGCAGGGTAGGAATGAAAAACTGTTTTTT.

The J gene is TRBJ2-7, the V gene TRBV29-1; 8 bases line up with TRBD1. V trimming: 4 bases; J trimming: 2 bases; junction bases outside the gene matches: 7. The CDR3 is 14 amino acids. The germline V gene has CDR1 SQVTM and CDR2 ANQGSEA. CDR3 protein: CSVGRTGSPYEQYF. The CDR3 DNA reads as TGCAGCGTTGGAAGGACAGGGAGCCCCTACGAGCAGTACTTC.

This chain links TRBV7-9 with TRBJ1-1; D not certain. Germline CDR1 and CDR2: SEHNR and FQNEAQ (reference sequence). This CDR3 has 15 residues. V lost 6 bases, J lost 7 bases, and 21 bases lay in between. This CDR3 is CASRHFIDTHYEAFF. As DNA, the CDR3 is TGTGCCAGCAGGCATTTTATTGACACCCATTATGAAGCTTTCTTT.

The V gene is TRBV7-9, the J gene TRBJ2-3, with 8 positions matching TRBD2. The CDR3 loop spans 14 amino acids. Germline V gene sequence: CDR1 SEHNR, CDR2 FQNEAQ (reference sequence). Trimming took 7 bases from V and 4 from J; bases not matched to a gene: 7. CDR3 amino acids: CASTGGPMADTQYF. For the CDR3, the DNA is TGTGCCAGCACGGGGGGGCCGATGGCAGATACGCAGTATTTT.

This clone was detected once. The chain joins TRBV5-5 to TRBJ2-7, with D tentatively TRBD2 (5 bases). This CDR3 comprises 16 residues. V was shortened by 1 base and J by 1 base, with 15 bases between the two germline ends. Germline loops: CDR1 SGHKS, CDR2 YYEKEE (reference sequence). DNA for the CDR3: TGTGCCAGCAGCTTGAACTTGGAAGGACTTTCCTACGAGCAGTACTTC. Protein sequence: CASSLNLEGLSYEQYF.

The chain uses TRBV9 and TRBJ2-5; 9 nucleotides match TRBD1. Near its end, the DNA agrees better with TRBJ2-7, so the J call may be wrong. The CDR3 covers 15 residues. The germline V gene encodes CDR1 SGDLS and CDR2 YYNGEE. CDR3 in amino acids: CASSVTGQGNYEQYF. As DNA, the CDR3 is TGTGCCAGCAGCGTGACGGGACAGGGTAACTACGAGCAGTACTTC.

This chain uses TRBV10-1 with TRBJ1-1; the match to TRBD1 covers 9 bases. CDR1 and CDR2 from the germline V gene are WNHNN and SYGVQD (reference sequence). The CDR3 runs to 14 residues. Losses at the gene ends were 6 bases for V and 8 bases for J; bases not matched to a gene: 10. DNA of the CDR3: TGCGCCAGCAGCCCCCGGGACAGGGAAGCCGAAGCTTTCTTT. It codes for CASSPRDREAEAFF.

The genes are TRBV29-1 and TRBJ1-3; D remains unclear. This CDR3 region has 14 residues. V was trimmed by 5 bases and J by 2 bases, leaving 13 bases between them. CDR1 SQVTM and CDR2 ANQGSEA come from the germline V gene. This chain's CDR3 is CSVSSPGAGNTIYF. CDR3 DNA: TGCAGCGTTTCCTCCCCTGGAGCTGGAAACACCATATATTTT.

The genes are TRBV28 and TRBJ1-5; D not resolved. Trimming removed 10 bases at V and 2 bases at J, with 9 bases between. This CDR3 contains 12 residues. From germline, CDR1 is MDHEN and CDR2 SYDVKM. The CDR3: CATTRGNQPQHF. CDR3 in DNA: TGTGCCACCACTAGGGGCAATCAGCCCCAGCATTTT.

The chain links TRBV10-3 to TRBJ2-7; 7 bases map to TRBD2. V dropped 8 bases and J dropped 5; count of bases not matched to a gene: 9. The length of the CDR3 is 13 residues. From germline, CDR1 is ENHRY and CDR2 SYGVKD. CDR3 bases: TGTGCCATCTTGGCTAGCGGTTTCCACGAGCAGTACTTC. Translation gives CAILASGFHEQYF.

This clone was counted once. The chain joins TRBV7-9 to TRBJ1-4, with D unclear. Germline V gene data show CDR1 as SEHNR and CDR2 as FQNEAQ (reference sequence). This CDR3 region has 13 residues. V gave up 8 bases and J gave up 7 bases, with 14 bases separating them. The CDR3 loop reads CASGSPAFEKLFF. DNA for the CDR3: TGTGCCAGCGGTAGTCCTGCCTTTGAAAAACTGTTTTTT.

This clone has a single count. The genes are TRBV9 and TRBJ2-2; 12 bases agree with TRBD2. Germline values: CDR1 SGDLS, CDR2 YYNGEE. The CDR3 spans 19 residues. The V and J ends lost 3 bases and 3 bases, in that order; junction bases with no gene match: 12. CDR3 sequence (DNA): TGTGCCAGCAGCGCCAACCGGGGACTAGCGGGTCGGCACACCGGGGAGCTGTTTTTT. It is translated as CASSANRGLAGRHTGELFF.

The rearrangement joins TRBV21-1 to TRBJ2-3; TRBD2 reflects the table's D call only, with no check against the DNA. TRBV21-1 is marked as a pseudogene. The CDR3 covers 16 residues. The CDR3 DNA sequence: TGTGCCAGCAGCAACTGGGGGGAATGGGGCACAGATACGCAGTATTTT. This encodes CASSNWGEWGTDTQYF.

This chain joins TRBV19 and TRBJ2-7, with 7 bases aligning to TRBD1. J was trimmed by 2 bases and V by 4 bases; bases with no gene match: 17. From germline, CDR1 is LNHDA and CDR2 SQIVND (reference sequence). CDR3 size: 18 residues. CDR3 coding DNA: TGTGCCAGTAGTACCTCCGAACAGGGACAGAGTGTAACCTACGAGCAGTACTTC. This gives the protein CASSTSEQGQSVTYEQYF.

CDR3: CASSLYERGRGDSPLHF. The CDR3 DNA reads as TGTGCCAGCAGCTTATACGAGAGGGGGCGCGGTGATTCACCCCTCCACTTT. The V gene is TRBV7-9, the J gene TRBJ1-6, with TRBD1 identical over 7 bases. The V gene end was trimmed by 2 bases and the J gene end by 8 bases; junction bases not matched to a gene: 12. Germline CDR1 reads SEHNR; CDR2 reads FQNEAQ (reference sequence). The length of the CDR3 is 17 residues.

In nucleotides, the CDR3 is TGCAGTGTCGGGGATCATGGCTACACCTTC. Protein product: CSVGDHGYTF. The chain carries TRBV20-1 and TRBJ1-2, with no clear D. Between the trimmed V and J ends, which lost 7 bases and 6 bases, there was a span of 9 bases. The CDR3 has 10 residues. Germline CDR1 reads DFQATT; CDR2 reads SNEGSKA (reference sequence).

The V call is TRBV6-5, the J call TRBJ2-3; no reliable D call. V lost 6 bases and J 9 bases, leaving 13 bases between the germline ends. Germline V gene lookup returns CDR1 MNHEY and CDR2 SVGAGI. The CDR3 loop spans 12 amino acids. The CDR3 DNA is TGTGCCAGCAGACCTAGTCTTGGCACGCAGTATTTT. Translated, it gives CASRPSLGTQYF.

The V and J genes are TRBV10-3 and TRBJ2-6, with D tentatively TRBD1 (5 bases). The CDR3 length is 19 residues. Germline assignment: CDR1 ENHRY and CDR2 SYGVKD. Trimming took off 3 bases at V and 0 bases at J, with 18 bases between the two ends. In nucleotides, the CDR3 is TGTGCCATCAGTGAAACAGGAAGGGGTTGGGTCTCTGGGGCCAACGTCCTGACTTTC. Translated, it gives CAISETGRGWVSGANVLTF.

The CDR3 DNA reads as TGTGCCAGCAGTTCAACCGGGACAGGGGGCTACGAGCAGTACTTC. Translated, it gives CASSSTGTGGYEQYF. The J gene is TRBJ2-7, the V gene TRBV6-1, with 11 bases identical to TRBD1. The V and J ends lost 5 bases and 3 bases, in that order; junction bases with no gene match: 6. Germline-derived CDR1 and CDR2 are MNHNS and SASEGT. The CDR3 is 15 amino acids.

The rearrangement joins TRBV4-1 to TRBJ1-2; the match to TRBD1 covers 10 bases. Germline CDR1 and CDR2: MGHRA and YSYEKL. The V gene end was trimmed by 4 bases and the J gene end by 8 bases; junction bases not matched to a gene: 19. The CDR3 length is 18 residues. CDR3: CASSPKRGTGAQFRGYTF. In DNA, the CDR3 is TGCGCCAGCAGCCCAAAAAGGGGGACAGGGGCCCAATTTCGGGGCTACACCTTC.

The chain uses TRBV29-1 and TRBJ1-1; maybe TRBD1 (6 bases). The germline CDR1 and CDR2 sequences are SQVTM and ANQGSEA. V lost 6 bases, J lost 3 bases, and 20 bases lay in between. The CDR3 length is 15 residues. The chain's CDR3 is CSVNGDRLSHTEAFF. CDR3 bases: TGCAGCGTGAACGGTGACAGGCTAAGCCACACTGAAGCTTTCTTT.

The J gene is TRBJ2-1, the V gene TRBV4-3; TRBD2 matches 8 bases. The CDR3 has 17 residues. The V segment lost 1 base and the J segment 5 bases; nucleotides outside the gene matches: 10. CDR1 is LGHNA, CDR2 YSLEER, per germline. The CDR3 coding sequence is TGCGCCAGCAGCCAAGGGCGACCCAGCGGGGGAAACAATGAGCAGTTCTTC. As protein: CASSQGRPSGGNNEQFF.

This sequence joins TRBV4-2 and TRBJ1-5; D is undetermined. V lost 1 base to trimming and J lost 2 bases, with 9 bases between them. CDR1 LGHNA and CDR2 YNFKEQ come from the germline V gene. The CDR3 covers 15 residues. CDR3 in DNA: TGTGCCAGCAGCCAAGGGTGGAGAGGCAATCAGCCCCAGCATTTT. Translating it yields CASSQGWRGNQPQHF.

This clone was counted between two and nine times. This rearrangement joins TRBV6-1 to TRBJ1-5; D unclear. CDR3 length: 16 residues. V lost 4 bases, J lost 0 bases, and 13 bases lay in between. Germline CDR1 reads MNHNS; CDR2 reads SASEGT. The CDR3 DNA follows: TGTGCCAGCAGTGGCGGAGGGCTAAATAGCAATCAGCCCCAGCATTTT. It yields the protein CASSGGGLNSNQPQHF.

The CDR3: CASSRATDYGYTF. The DNA of the CDR3 is TGTGCCAGCAGTCGCGCCACAGACTATGGCTACACCTTC. The gene calls are TRBV6-5 and TRBJ1-2; no reliable D call. V lost 5 bases and J lost 3, with 10 bases in between. There are 13 residues in the CDR3. The germline CDR1 and CDR2 sequences are MNHEY and SVGAGI.

The gene calls are TRBV19 and TRBJ1-3; no definite D call. Germline CDR1 reads LNHDA; CDR2 reads SQIVND (reference sequence). The CDR3 totals 15 residues. Between the trimmed V and J ends, which lost 3 bases and 2 bases, there was a span of 11 bases. DNA for the CDR3: TGTGCCAGTAGTATCTCGCGGCATCCTGGAAACACCATATATTTT. Protein sequence: CASSISRHPGNTIYF.

This chain joins TRBV19 and TRBJ1-1; D call uncertain. Deletions cut 3 bases from V and 1 base from J, with 18 bases between. The CDR3 has 17 amino acids. Germline V gene data show CDR1 as LNHDA and CDR2 as SQIVND (reference sequence). The CDR3, as DNA: TGTGCCAGTAGTATCGACCCCCGGAGGTTCCCGAACACTGAAGCTTTCTTT. Amino acid sequence: CASSIDPRRFPNTEAFF.